The clone carrying this T cell receptor (beta chain) appeared once. Its antigen remains unknown. The method was immunoSEQ multiplex PCR; TCRdb's version includes in-frame clones alone and lacks a portion of them. The data contain almost 90,000 clones, roughly 86% of them singletons. These data are taken from a study of T cell repertoires and HLA-DP antigens. As for the study in general: Pre-culture CD4+ samples used approximately 1,200 ng DNA versus around 230 ng for CD137+CD4+ sorts.

This CDR3 contains 14 residues. The germline V and J ends were trimmed by 6 bases and 3 bases, with 14 bases remaining between them. Germline lookup yields CDR1 MNHEY and CDR2 SMNVEV (reference sequence). Material: CD4+ T cells from PBMCs. This clonotype was sampled from a man aged 50 to 60 in good health and CMV-seronegative. The chain uses TRBV27 and TRBJ2-5; D tentatively reads TRBD1 or TRBD2 (6 bases each). CDR3 sequence (DNA): TGTGCCAGCAGCCCCGAGGGGGGTAAAGAGACCCAGTACTTC. Its translation is CASSPEGGKETQYF.